This is a list of T cell receptor beta chains from one sample in a study of cytomegalovirus exposure and HLA in healthy donors. Assay used: immunoSEQ multiplex PCR; TCRdb lists only in-frame clones, some missing. Of 98,000 or so clones listed, roughly a tenth were seen once; the top ten hold approximately 6.1%. Sequenced input: PBMCs. The receptors shown here come from a man aged 35 to 55 in good health and CMV-seropositive. Each CDR3 is given with its conserved first and last residue. A D gene is named only where the DNA matches it firmly. Expanded clones get a size class; other rows say once, few or many, or leave the size out.

j_gene: TRBJ2-5
d_gene: .
v_gene: TRBV5-1
abundance: few
CDR3aa: CASSLVSRPDKLTQYF
CDR3nt: TGCGCCAGCAGCTTGGTTTCCCGACCCGACAAACTGACCCAGTACTTC

j_gene: TRBJ2-2
d_gene: .
v_gene: TRBV19
abundance: .
CDR3aa: CASSHDQRGAGELFF
CDR3nt: TGTGCCAGTAGTCATGACCAACGAGGTGCCGGGGAGCTGTTTTTT

j_gene: TRBJ2-2
d_gene: .
v_gene: TRBV28
abundance: few
CDR3aa: CASSFAGWGGELFF
CDR3nt: TGTGCCAGCAGTTTTGCAGGGTGGGGCGGGGAGCTGTTTTTT

j_gene: TRBJ2-3
d_gene: TRBD2
v_gene: TRBV7-9
abundance: few
CDR3aa: CASSTRRANGRWLTDTQYF
CDR3nt: TGTGCCAGCAGCACAAGGAGGGCCAACGGGAGGTGGTTGACAGATACGCAGTATTTT

j_gene: TRBJ2-2
d_gene: .
v_gene: TRBV5-4
abundance: few
CDR3aa: CASSLSSNTGELFF
CDR3nt: TGTGCCAGCAGCTTGTCTTCGAACACCGGGGAGCTGTTTTTT

j_gene: TRBJ2-1
d_gene: TRBD2
v_gene: TRBV5-8
abundance: .
CDR3aa: CASGLAGGWFF
CDR3nt: TGTGCCAGTGGACTAGCGGGAGGATGGTTCTTC

j_gene: TRBJ2-2
d_gene: .
v_gene: TRBV4-1
abundance: few
CDR3aa: CASSPTEGVPGRRENTGELFF
CDR3nt: TGCGCCAGCAGCCCCACCGAGGGGGTACCCGGGAGGCGGGAGAACACCGGGGAGCTGTTTTTT

j_gene: TRBJ2-7
d_gene: .
v_gene: TRBV19
abundance: few
CDR3aa: CASSIGPSSEQYF
CDR3nt: TGTGCCAGTAGTATAGGCCCTAGCTCCGAGCAGTACTTC

j_gene: TRBJ2-2
d_gene: .
v_gene: TRBV28
abundance: .
CDR3aa: CASRRPGTGELFF
CDR3nt: TGTGCCAGCAGGCGACCAGGGACCGGGGAGCTGTTTTTT

j_gene: TRBJ2-6
d_gene: TRBD1
v_gene: TRBV2
abundance: .
CDR3aa: CASSPGQISGANVLTF
CDR3nt: TGTGCCAGCAGTCCGGGACAGATCTCTGGGGCCAACGTCCTGACTTTC

j_gene: TRBJ2-7
d_gene: TRBD2
v_gene: TRBV5-1
abundance: few
CDR3aa: CASSSSGSSYEQYF
CDR3nt: TGCGCCAGCAGCAGTAGCGGGTCCTCCTACGAGCAGTACTTC

j_gene: TRBJ2-7
d_gene: TRBD2
v_gene: TRBV7-2
abundance: once
CDR3aa: CASSLGGELAGPSYEQYF
CDR3nt: TGTGCCAGCAGCTTAGGGGGGGAACTAGCGGGCCCCTCCTACGAGCAGTACTTC

j_gene: TRBJ1-5
d_gene: TRBD1
v_gene: TRBV27
abundance: .
CDR3aa: CASAPEAGGYSNQPQHF
CDR3nt: TGTGCCAGCGCGCCGGAGGCAGGGGGATATAGCAATCAGCCCCAGCATTTT

j_gene: TRBJ1-1
d_gene: .
v_gene: TRBV10-3
abundance: .
CDR3aa: CAISESGGQNTEAFF
CDR3nt: TGTGCCATCAGTGAGTCGGGGGGGCAGAACACTGAAGCTTTCTTT

j_gene: TRBJ1-2
d_gene: TRBD1
v_gene: TRBV29-1
abundance: .
CDR3aa: CSVELQGAGGYTF
CDR3nt: TGCAGCGTCGAATTACAGGGGGCCGGTGGCTACACCTTC

j_gene: TRBJ2-2
d_gene: TRBD1
v_gene: TRBV5-6
abundance: few
CDR3aa: CASSPGAGGNTGELFF
CDR3nt: TGTGCCAGCAGCCCCGGGGCAGGGGGGAACACCGGGGAGCTGTTTTTT

j_gene: TRBJ2-3
d_gene: TRBD2
v_gene: TRBV6-5
abundance: .
CDR3aa: CASSSPTSGSTDTQYF
CDR3nt: TGTGCCAGCAGTTCCCCGACTAGCGGGAGTACAGATACGCAGTATTTT

j_gene: TRBJ2-7
d_gene: TRBD2
v_gene: TRBV5-1
abundance: .
CDR3aa: CASSLSKWTSGSFNEQYF
CDR3nt: TGCGCCAGCAGCTTGAGTAAGTGGACTAGCGGGAGTTTCAACGAGCAGTACTTC

j_gene: TRBJ1-2
d_gene: TRBD1
v_gene: TRBV28
abundance: .
CDR3aa: CASSPPGQGHGYTF
CDR3nt: TGTGCCAGCAGCCCTCCGGGACAGGGGCACGGCTACACCTTC

j_gene: TRBJ2-2
d_gene: .
v_gene: TRBV27
abundance: few
CDR3aa: CASSLVFRSGELFF
CDR3nt: TGTGCCAGCAGTTTAGTTTTTCGGTCCGGGGAGCTGTTTTTT

j_gene: TRBJ2-1
d_gene: TRBD2
v_gene: TRBV27
abundance: .
CDR3aa: CASSSPGLAGGVNEQFF
CDR3nt: TGTGCCAGCAGTTCGCCGGGACTAGCGGGAGGGGTCAATGAGCAGTTCTTC

j_gene: TRBJ2-2
d_gene: .
v_gene: TRBV9
abundance: .
CDR3aa: CASSGLQTGTGELFF
CDR3nt: TGTGCCAGCAGCGGCCTGCAGACGGGGACCGGGGAGCTGTTTTTT

j_gene: TRBJ2-3
d_gene: TRBD1
v_gene: TRBV7-9
abundance: few
CDR3aa: CASSLGTGYPRSTDTQYF
CDR3nt: TGTGCCAGCAGCTTGGGGACAGGTTACCCCAGGAGCACAGATACGCAGTATTTT

j_gene: TRBJ1-2
d_gene: .
v_gene: TRBV5-5
abundance: .
CDR3aa: CASSFPVTDGYTF
CDR3nt: TGTGCCAGCAGCTTTCCGGTGACAGATGGCTACACCTTC

j_gene: TRBJ2-7
d_gene: TRBD1
v_gene: TRBV30
abundance: few
CDR3aa: CAWSLQGNEQYF
CDR3nt: TGTGCCTGGAGTCTACAGGGGAACGAGCAGTACTTC

j_gene: TRBJ1-2
d_gene: .
v_gene: TRBV9
abundance: .
CDR3aa: CASNLQGNYGYTF
CDR3nt: TGTGCCAGCAACTTACAGGGAAATTATGGCTACACCTTC

j_gene: TRBJ2-7
d_gene: TRBD1
v_gene: TRBV7-2
abundance: .
CDR3aa: CASSPRQGPYEQYF
CDR3nt: TGTGCCAGCAGCCCTCGACAGGGCCCCTACGAGCAGTACTTC

j_gene: TRBJ1-2
d_gene: .
v_gene: TRBV25-1
abundance: few
CDR3aa: CASREGNYGYTF
CDR3nt: TGTGCCAGCAGGGAGGGTAACTATGGCTACACCTTC

j_gene: TRBJ1-1
d_gene: .
v_gene: TRBV14
abundance: few
CDR3aa: CASSHARGTSFGGGPMNTEAFF
CDR3nt: TGTGCCAGCAGCCATGCTCGGGGTACCTCTTTCGGGGGAGGGCCTATGAACACTGAAGCTTTCTTT

j_gene: TRBJ2-1
d_gene: TRBD2
v_gene: TRBV7-2
abundance: .
CDR3aa: CASSFASGQSYNEQFF
CDR3nt: TGTGCCAGCAGCTTTGCTAGCGGGCAATCCTACAATGAGCAGTTCTTC

j_gene: TRBJ2-2
d_gene: .
v_gene: TRBV6-5
abundance: few
CDR3aa: CASSYSSPGELFF
CDR3nt: TGTGCCAGCAGTTACTCCAGTCCCGGGGAGCTGTTTTTT

j_gene: TRBJ2-7
d_gene: .
v_gene: TRBV5-6
abundance: .
CDR3aa: CASSLVLRLEQYF
CDR3nt: TGTGCCAGCAGCTTGGTACTGAGGCTGGAGCAGTACTTC

j_gene: TRBJ1-2
d_gene: .
v_gene: TRBV6-1
abundance: .
CDR3aa: CASHRTDANYGYTF
CDR3nt: TGTGCCAGCCACCGGACAGATGCTAACTATGGCTACACCTTC

j_gene: TRBJ1-2
d_gene: .
v_gene: TRBV11-2
abundance: .
CDR3aa: CASSASHGYTF
CDR3nt: TGTGCCAGCAGCGCCAGTCATGGCTACACCTTC

j_gene: TRBJ2-5
d_gene: .
v_gene: TRBV5-1
abundance: few
CDR3aa: CASSFRQVGETQYF
CDR3nt: TGCGCCAGCAGCTTTAGACAGGTGGGAGAGACCCAGTACTTC

j_gene: TRBJ1-3
d_gene: .
v_gene: TRBV7-9
abundance: few
CDR3aa: CASSLVTGSGNTIYF
CDR3nt: TGTGCCAGCAGCTTAGTCACGGGCTCTGGAAACACCATATATTTT

j_gene: TRBJ2-1
d_gene: TRBD1
v_gene: TRBV7-6
abundance: .
CDR3aa: CASSLRDRTYNEQFF
CDR3nt: TGTGCCAGCAGCTTAAGGGACAGGACATACAATGAGCAGTTCTTC

j_gene: TRBJ2-7
d_gene: TRBD2
v_gene: TRBV27
abundance: .
CDR3aa: CASNPGSSGSSYEQYF
CDR3nt: TGTGCCAGCAACCCAGGGTCCAGCGGGAGCTCCTACGAGCAGTACTTC

j_gene: TRBJ2-1
d_gene: .
v_gene: TRBV9
abundance: few
CDR3aa: CASSVAVAGSVYNEQFF
CDR3nt: TGTGCCAGCAGCGTAGCGGTAGCCGGGAGTGTTTACAATGAGCAGTTCTTC